This T cell receptor beta chain was documented in a study of T cell responses to AZD1222 COVID-19 vaccine. Study-level findings and limits: AZD1222 recipients seropositive at baseline numbered only 6 or 7. Donor demographics were predominantly white British with a female majority; clonal diversity may be underestimated.

CDR1 is SNHLY, CDR2 FYNNEI, per germline. The CDR3 runs 14 residues. This clone was observed once. Its antigen is not identified. The junction departs from the called germline gene at one end, perhaps through a read error. Sequencing used immunoSEQ multiplex PCR; TCRdb keeps in-frame clones, though not all of them. The sample has some 25,000 clones; 80% to 90% are singletons. Here the sequenced sample was peripheral blood, taken 28 days after the second AZD1222 dose. This TCR was recovered from an adult who received the AZD1222 COVID-19 vaccine. V gene TRBV2 combines with J gene TRBJ1-6; unclear D gene. The CDR3 DNA follows: TGTGCCGGCAGGTCGGGGAGGAACGGTTCACCCCTCCACTTT. Its translation: CAGRSGRNGSPLHF.